This is a list of T cell receptor beta chains from one sample in a study of cytomegalovirus exposure and HLA in healthy donors. Libraries were prepared by immunoSEQ multiplex PCR; TCRdb keeps only in-frame clonotypes and omits some of them. The table records 150,000 to 200,000 clones, about 84% of them present only once. Sequenced sample: PBMCs. Source of these receptors: a woman aged 25-40 years in good health and CMV-seropositive. CDR3s include the opening cysteine and the closing phenylalanine or tryptophan. Fields, in order: CDR3 protein, V gene, J gene.

CASSHRLVNTEAFF	TRBV4-2	TRBJ1-1
CAIVGTSNNEQFF	TRBV10-3	TRBJ2-1
CASSYDRLNTGELFF	TRBV5-6	TRBJ2-2
CASTTLSTKDRRAF	TRBV6-4	TRBJ2-7
CASSWTSSYEQYF	TRBV5-1	TRBJ2-7
CASSVFLAGTGELFF	TRBV9	TRBJ2-2
CASSLAARGSYGYTF	TRBV11-2	TRBJ1-2
CASSQGRPGTGANVLTF	TRBV4-1	TRBJ2-6
CASSFQGFSETQYF	TRBV5-1	TRBJ2-5
CASSWGAGGVNEQFF	TRBV5-1	TRBJ2-1
CASSLRGAYYGYTF	TRBV28	TRBJ1-2
CASSAQGSGYTF	TRBV7-9	TRBJ1-2
CASSLLLAGVTDTQYF	TRBV5-6	TRBJ2-3
CASSESPTRDSQSF	TRBV10-1	TRBJ1-2
CASSLGLDPGELFF	TRBV5-1	TRBJ2-2